This TCR beta chain was profiled in a study of T cell responses to AZD1222 COVID-19 vaccine. Points from the study as a whole: Vaccine-related CD4 TCRs covered spike, predominating at 160-218 and 743-854.

Clones were sequenced by immunoSEQ multiplex PCR, and TCRdb holds only the in-frame ones, with some missing. This sample has approximately 100,000 clones, with about 90% found just once. Comments on this clone: Its antigen is as yet unknown.

V was clipped by 1 base and J by 4 bases, with 2 bases between them. Germline V gene data show CDR1 as SGHTA and CDR2 as FQGTGA. This CDR3 has 13 residues. The rearrangement joins TRBV7-3 to TRBJ1-6, with D hard to call. The sequenced sample was peripheral blood, obtained on day 0 of AZD1222 vaccination. The TCR originated in an adult in good health. CDR3 nucleotide sequence: TGTGCCAGCAGCTTAAATTATAATTCACCCCTCCACTTT. Encoded protein: CASSLNYNSPLHF.